This T cell receptor beta chain was sequenced in a study of T cell clonality in common variable immunodeficiency. This clone was seen only a few times. Its antigen is as yet unknown. This table comes from immunoSEQ multiplex PCR, and its TCRdb copy is limited to in-frame clones, with some not included. Listed here are about 55,000 clones without any singletons, the top ten holding approximately 0.84%. Blood samples were heparinized, about 5 to 8 ml per donor. Broader study findings: CVID subjects had higher TCRbeta clonality than healthy controls, most marked in about a third.

This clonotype originated in a person aged 18-70 years in good health. The sequencing sample was made of peripheral blood mononuclear cells.

Here the CDR3 reads CASSEWGAEAFF. Incomplete CDR3 DNA: TGTGCCAGCAGTGAGTGGGGGGCTGAA. The rearrangement joins TRBV2 to TRBJ1-1; the D gene is possibly TRBD1 (5 bases). The CDR3 goes on 3 residues after the read ends, and that part is filled in from the germline J gene. The CDR3 contains 12 residues. Trimming took off 3 bases at V and 6 bases at J, with 8 bases between the two ends. Looked up from germline, CDR1 is SNHLY and CDR2 is FYNNEI.